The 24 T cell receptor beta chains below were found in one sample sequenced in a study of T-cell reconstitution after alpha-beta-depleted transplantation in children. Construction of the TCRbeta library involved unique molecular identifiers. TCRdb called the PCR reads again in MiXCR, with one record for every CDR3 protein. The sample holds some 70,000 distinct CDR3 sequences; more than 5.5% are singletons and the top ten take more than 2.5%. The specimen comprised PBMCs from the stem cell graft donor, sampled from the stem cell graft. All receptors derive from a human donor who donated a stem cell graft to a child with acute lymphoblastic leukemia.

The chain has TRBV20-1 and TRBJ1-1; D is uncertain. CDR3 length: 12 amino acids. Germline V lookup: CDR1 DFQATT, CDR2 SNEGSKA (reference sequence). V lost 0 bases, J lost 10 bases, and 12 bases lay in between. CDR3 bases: TGCAGTGCTAGAGAGCAGGTCGGACGAGCTTTCTTT. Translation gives CSAREQVGRAFF.

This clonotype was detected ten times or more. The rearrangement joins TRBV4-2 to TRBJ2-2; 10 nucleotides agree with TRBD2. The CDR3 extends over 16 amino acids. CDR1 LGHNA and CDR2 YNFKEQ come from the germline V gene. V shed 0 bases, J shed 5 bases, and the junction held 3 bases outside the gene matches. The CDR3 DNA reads TGTGCCAGCAGCCAAGATAGCGGGGGGTGGACCGGGGAGCTGTTTTTT. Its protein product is CASSQDSGGWTGELFF.

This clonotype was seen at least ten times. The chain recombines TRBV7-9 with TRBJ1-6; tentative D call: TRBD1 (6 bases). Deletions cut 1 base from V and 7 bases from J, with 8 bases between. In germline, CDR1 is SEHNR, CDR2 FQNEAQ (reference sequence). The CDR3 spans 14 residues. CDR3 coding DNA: TGTGCCAGCAGCTTAGAACAGGGAAATTCACCCCTCCACTTT. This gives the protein CASSLEQGNSPLHF.

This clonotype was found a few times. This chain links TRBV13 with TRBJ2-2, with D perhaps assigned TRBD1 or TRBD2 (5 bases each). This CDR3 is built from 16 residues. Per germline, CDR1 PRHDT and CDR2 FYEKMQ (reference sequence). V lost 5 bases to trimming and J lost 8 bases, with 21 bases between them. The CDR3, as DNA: TGTGCCAGCAGCCCAGGGCGAGCGGCCCTGGGAGGGGAGCTGTTTTTT. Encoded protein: CASSPGRAALGGELFF.

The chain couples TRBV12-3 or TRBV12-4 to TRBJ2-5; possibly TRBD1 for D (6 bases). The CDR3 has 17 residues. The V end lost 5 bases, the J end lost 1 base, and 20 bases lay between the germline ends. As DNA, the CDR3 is TGTGCCAGCAGTCGCCCGACCGTAGCGACAGGCCAAGAGACCCAGTACTTC. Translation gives CASSRPTVATGQETQYF.

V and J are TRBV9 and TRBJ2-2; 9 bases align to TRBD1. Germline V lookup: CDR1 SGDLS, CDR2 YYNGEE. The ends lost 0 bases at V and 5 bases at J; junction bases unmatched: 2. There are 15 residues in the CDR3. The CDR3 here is CASSVEGQGTGELFF. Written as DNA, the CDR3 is TGTGCCAGCAGCGTAGAAGGACAGGGGACCGGGGAGCTGTTTTTT.

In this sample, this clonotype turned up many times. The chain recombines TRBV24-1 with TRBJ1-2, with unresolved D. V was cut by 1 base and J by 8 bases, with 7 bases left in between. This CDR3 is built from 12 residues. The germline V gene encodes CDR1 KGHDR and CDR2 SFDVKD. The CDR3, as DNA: TGTGCCACCAGTGATTTTAGCGGGGGCTACACCTTC. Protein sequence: CATSDFSGGYTF.

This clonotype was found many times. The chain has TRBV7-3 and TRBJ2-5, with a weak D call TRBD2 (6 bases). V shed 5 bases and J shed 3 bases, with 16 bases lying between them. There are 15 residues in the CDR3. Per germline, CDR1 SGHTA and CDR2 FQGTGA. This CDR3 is CASSVSPGLEETQYF. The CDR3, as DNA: TGTGCCAGCAGCGTCAGTCCGGGACTGGAAGAGACCCAGTACTTC. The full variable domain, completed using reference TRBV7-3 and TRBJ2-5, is GAGVSQTPSNKVTEKGKYVELRCDPISGHTALYWYRQSLGQGPEFLIYFQGTGAADDSGLPNDRFFAVRPEGSVSTLKIQRTERGDSAVYLCASSVSPGLEETQYFGPGTRLLVL.

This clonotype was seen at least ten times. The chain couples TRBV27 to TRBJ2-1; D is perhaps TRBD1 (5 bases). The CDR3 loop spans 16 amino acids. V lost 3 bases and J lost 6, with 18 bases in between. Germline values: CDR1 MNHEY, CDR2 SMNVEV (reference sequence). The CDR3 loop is CASSLEWAGLVNEQFF. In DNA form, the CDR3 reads TGTGCCAGCAGTTTGGAATGGGCAGGGTTGGTCAATGAGCAGTTCTTC.

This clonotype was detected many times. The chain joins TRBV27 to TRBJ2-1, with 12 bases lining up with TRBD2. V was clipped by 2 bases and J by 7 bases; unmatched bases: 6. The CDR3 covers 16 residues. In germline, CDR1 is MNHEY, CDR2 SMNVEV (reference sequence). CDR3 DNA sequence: TGTGCCAGCAGTTTACGGTCTAGCGGGGGGGCGAATGAGCAGTTCTTC. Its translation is CASSLRSSGGANEQFF.

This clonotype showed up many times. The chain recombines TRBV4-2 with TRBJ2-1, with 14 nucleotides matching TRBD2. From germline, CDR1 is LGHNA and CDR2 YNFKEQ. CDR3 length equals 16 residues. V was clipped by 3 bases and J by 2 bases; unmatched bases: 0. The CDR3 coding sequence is TGTGCCAGCAGCCAGACTAGCGGGGGGGCCTACAATGAGCAGTTCTTC. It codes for CASSQTSGGAYNEQFF.

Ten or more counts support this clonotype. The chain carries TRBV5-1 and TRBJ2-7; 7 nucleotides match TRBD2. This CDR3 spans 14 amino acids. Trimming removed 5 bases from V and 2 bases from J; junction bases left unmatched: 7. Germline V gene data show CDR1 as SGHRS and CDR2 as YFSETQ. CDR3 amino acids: CASRFGEGTYEQYF. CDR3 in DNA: TGCGCCAGCAGATTTGGGGAGGGCACCTACGAGCAGTACTTC.

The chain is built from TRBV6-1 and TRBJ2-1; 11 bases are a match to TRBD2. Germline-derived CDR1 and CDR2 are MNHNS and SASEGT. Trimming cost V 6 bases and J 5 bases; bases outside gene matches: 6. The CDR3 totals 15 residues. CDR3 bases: TGTGCCAGCAGCCTTTTGACTAGCGGGAACAATGAGCAGTTCTTC. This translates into CASSLLTSGNNEQFF.

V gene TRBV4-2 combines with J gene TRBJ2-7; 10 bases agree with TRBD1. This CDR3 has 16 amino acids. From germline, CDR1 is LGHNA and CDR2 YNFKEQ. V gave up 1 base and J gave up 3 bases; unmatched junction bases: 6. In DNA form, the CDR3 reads TGTGCCAGCAGCCAAGCTTCCGGACAGGGGGACTACGAGCAGTACTTC. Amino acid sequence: CASSQASGQGDYEQYF.

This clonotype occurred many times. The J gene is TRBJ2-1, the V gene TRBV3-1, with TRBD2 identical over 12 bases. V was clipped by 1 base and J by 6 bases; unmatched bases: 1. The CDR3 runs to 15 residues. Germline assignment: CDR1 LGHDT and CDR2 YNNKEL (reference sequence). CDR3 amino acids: CASSQASGGANEQFF. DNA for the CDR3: TGTGCCAGCAGCCAAGCTAGCGGGGGGGCCAATGAGCAGTTCTTC.

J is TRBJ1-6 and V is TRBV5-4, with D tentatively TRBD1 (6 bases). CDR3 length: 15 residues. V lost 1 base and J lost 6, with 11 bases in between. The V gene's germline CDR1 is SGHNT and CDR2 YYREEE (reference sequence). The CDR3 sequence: CASSLSQGGNSPLHF. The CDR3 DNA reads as TGTGCCAGCAGCTTGTCACAGGGTGGTAATTCACCCCTCCACTTT.

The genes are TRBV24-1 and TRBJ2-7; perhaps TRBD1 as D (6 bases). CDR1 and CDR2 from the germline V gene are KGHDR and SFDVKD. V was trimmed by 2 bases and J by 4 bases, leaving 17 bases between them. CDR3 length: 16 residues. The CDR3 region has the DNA TGTGCCACCAGTGATTCCCGACCGGGACACCCATACGAGCAGTACTTC. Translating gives CATSDSRPGHPYEQYF.

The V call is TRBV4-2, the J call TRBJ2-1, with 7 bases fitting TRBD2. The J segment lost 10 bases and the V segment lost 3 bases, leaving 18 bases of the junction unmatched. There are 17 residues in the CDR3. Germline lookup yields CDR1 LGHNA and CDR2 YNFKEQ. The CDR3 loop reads CASSQVSGTSGNTEQFF. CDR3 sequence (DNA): TGTGCCAGCAGCCAGGTGAGCGGAACGAGCGGGAACACCGAGCAGTTCTTC.

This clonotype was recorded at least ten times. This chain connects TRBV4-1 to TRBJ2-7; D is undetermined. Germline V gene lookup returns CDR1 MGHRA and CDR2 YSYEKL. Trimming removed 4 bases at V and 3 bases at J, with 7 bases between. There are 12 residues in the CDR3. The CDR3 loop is CASSPPNYEQYF. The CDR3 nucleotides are TGCGCCAGCAGCCCCCCGAACTACGAGCAGTACTTC.

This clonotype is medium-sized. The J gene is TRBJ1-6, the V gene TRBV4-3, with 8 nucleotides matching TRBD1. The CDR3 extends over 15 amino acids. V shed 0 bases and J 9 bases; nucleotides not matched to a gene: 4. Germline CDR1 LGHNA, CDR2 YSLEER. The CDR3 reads CASSQDSGTGSPLHF. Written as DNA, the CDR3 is TGCGCCAGCAGCCAAGATTCAGGGACAGGTTCACCCCTCCACTTT.

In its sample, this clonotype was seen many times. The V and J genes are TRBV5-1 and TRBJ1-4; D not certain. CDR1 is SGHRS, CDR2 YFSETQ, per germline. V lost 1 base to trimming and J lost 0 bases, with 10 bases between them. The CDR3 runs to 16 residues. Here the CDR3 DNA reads TGCGCCAGCAGCTTGACGTCCCCTGCAACTAATGAAAAACTGTTTTTT. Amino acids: CASSLTSPATNEKLFF.

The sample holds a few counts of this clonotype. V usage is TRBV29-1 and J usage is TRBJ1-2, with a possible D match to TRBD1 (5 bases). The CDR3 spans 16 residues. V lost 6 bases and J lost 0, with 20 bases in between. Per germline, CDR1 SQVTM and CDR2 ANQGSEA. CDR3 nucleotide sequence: TGCAGCGTACAAAGGACATGGACGGGGTCTAACTATGGCTACACCTTC. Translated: CSVQRTWTGSNYGYTF.

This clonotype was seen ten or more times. CDR3 sequence reads: CASSLGPLRQGALDGYTF. The CDR3 bases are TGTGCCAGCAGCTTAGGCCCCCTCCGACAGGGGGCCCTTGATGGCTACACCTTC. The rearrangement links TRBV7-6 to TRBJ1-2; 10 bases are shared with TRBD1. Losses at the gene ends were 1 base for V and 6 bases for J; bases not matched to a gene: 14. Germline CDR1 and CDR2: SGHVS and FNYEAQ. There are 18 residues in the CDR3.

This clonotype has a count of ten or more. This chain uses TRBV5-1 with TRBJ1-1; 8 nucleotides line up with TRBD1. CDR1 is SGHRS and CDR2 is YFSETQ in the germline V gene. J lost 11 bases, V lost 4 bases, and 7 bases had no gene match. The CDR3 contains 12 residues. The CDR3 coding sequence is TGCGCCAGCAGCGTGGACAGGGTTGGGGCTTTCTTT. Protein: CASSVDRVGAFF. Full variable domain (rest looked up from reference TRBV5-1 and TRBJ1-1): KAGVTQTPRYLIKTRGQQVTLSCSPISGHRSVSWYQQTPGQGLQFLFEYFSETQRNKGNFPGRFSGRQFSNSRSEMNVSTLELGDSALYLCASSVDRVGAFFGQGTRLTVV.